The 23 T cell receptor beta chains below all came from one sample that was sequenced in a study of cytomegalovirus exposure and HLA in healthy donors. The repertoire was sequenced with immunoSEQ multiplex PCR; TCRdb's copy has only in-frame clones and lacks some. The profile shows under 95,000 clones, under 95% of them singletons. The sample comprised PBMCs. These receptors all come from a man under 40 in good health and CMV-seronegative.

The V call is TRBV30, the J call TRBJ1-2; D might be TRBD1 (5 bases). CDR3 length: 12 residues. Germline values: CDR1 GTSNPN, CDR2 SVGIG (reference sequence). V gave up 2 bases and J gave up 4 bases, with 8 bases separating them. CDR3 region: CAWSPGSYGYTF. In DNA form, the CDR3 reads TGTGCCTGGAGTCCAGGGTCCTATGGCTACACCTTC.

The V and J genes are TRBV28 and TRBJ2-5; TRBD2 might be the D (5 bases). V shed 2 bases and J shed 1 base, with 8 bases lying between them. The germline V gene has CDR1 MDHEN and CDR2 SYDVKM. The CDR3 spans 14 residues. The CDR3 region is CASSLGGTQETQYF. For the CDR3, the DNA is TGTGCCAGCAGTTTAGGAGGTACCCAAGAGACCCAGTACTTC.

The chain links TRBV5-8 to TRBJ1-6, with 9 positions matching TRBD1. The J segment lost 7 bases and the V segment lost 3 bases, leaving 5 bases of the junction unmatched. Per germline, CDR1 SGHTS and CDR2 YDEGEE. The CDR3 is 15 residues long. This CDR3 reads CASSSPTGGNSPLHF. In nucleotides, the CDR3 is TGTGCCAGCAGCTCCCCGACAGGGGGGAATTCACCCCTCCACTTT.

The rearrangement joins TRBV5-8 to TRBJ1-3, with 10 bases matching TRBD1. Germline V gives CDR1 SGHTS, CDR2 YDEGEE. The CDR3 sequence is 17 residues long. V shed 3 bases, J shed 0 bases, and the junction held 6 bases outside the gene matches. The DNA of the CDR3 is TGTGCCAGCAGCTGGAGACAGGGGGCTAACTCTGGAAACACCATATATTTT. Translated: CASSWRQGANSGNTIYF.

The V call is TRBV2, the J call TRBJ2-4; D ambiguous. V was shortened by 3 bases and J by 1 base, with 13 bases between the two germline ends. This CDR3 contains 16 residues. The germline V gene has CDR1 SNHLY and CDR2 FYNNEI. The CDR3 DNA reads as TGTGCCAGCAGTGACCTCGCCGTGAGGGCCAAAAACATTCAGTACTTC. Protein sequence: CASSDLAVRAKNIQYF.

The chain couples TRBV5-1 to TRBJ2-3, with 9 bases fitting TRBD1. V was pared by 3 bases and J by 6 bases, with 5 bases of the junction left unmatched. Germline CDR1 and CDR2: SGHRS and YFSETQ. This CDR3 has 14 amino acids. CDR3 bases: TGCGCCAGCAGCTCCCGACAGGGGGAGGATACGCAGTATTTT. This gives the protein CASSSRQGEDTQYF.

The rearrangement links TRBV25-1 to TRBJ1-4; a possible D gene is TRBD1 (5 bases). V was pared by 3 bases and J by 4 bases, with 12 bases between. Per germline, CDR1 MGHDK and CDR2 SYGVNS. This CDR3 has 15 residues. As DNA, the CDR3 is TGTGCCAGCAGTGATGCGGGGGGACGTAATGAAAAACTGTTTTTT. Residues: CASSDAGGRNEKLFF.

The V call is TRBV7-3, the J call TRBJ2-3; the match to TRBD2 covers 12 bases. V gave up 4 bases and J gave up 4 bases; unmatched junction bases: 3. Germline CDR1 reads SGHTA; CDR2 reads FQGTGA. This CDR3 has 15 residues. CDR3 amino acids: CASSSWTSGADTQYF. In DNA form, the CDR3 reads TGTGCCAGCAGCTCCTGGACTAGCGGGGCAGATACGCAGTATTTT.

The chain employs TRBV2 and TRBJ2-3, with 7 bases aligning to TRBD1. V lost 6 bases, J lost 2 bases, and 5 bases stayed unmatched. The CDR3 spans 14 residues. Germline CDR1 SNHLY, CDR2 FYNNEI. The CDR3 DNA reads as TGTGCCAGCAGACCGGGACAGCACACAGATACGCAGTATTTT. Its protein is CASRPGQHTDTQYF.

This clone has only a few counts. The chain carries TRBV28 and TRBJ1-2; possible D gene TRBD1, 5 bases. Germline lookup yields CDR1 MDHEN and CDR2 SYDVKM. With 5 bases removed from V and 2 bases from J, the gap between germline ends came to 6 bases. The CDR3 sequence is 12 residues long. CDR3 sequence: CASSQGNYGYTF. In nucleotides, the CDR3 is TGTGCCAGCAGTCAGGGCAACTATGGCTACACCTTC.

This chain connects TRBV4-1 to TRBJ2-3; D not certain. Trimming stripped 3 bases from V and 2 bases from J, with 9 bases between. The CDR3 length is 14 residues. Germline CDR1 is MGHRA and CDR2 is YSYEKL. The CDR3 loop reads CASSQGIFTDTQYF. The CDR3 DNA reads as TGCGCCAGCAGCCAGGGCATTTTCACAGATACGCAGTATTTT.

The chain uses TRBV6-5 and TRBJ2-5; 7 bases line up with TRBD1. Germline loops: CDR1 MNHEY, CDR2 SVGAGI. The V and J ends lost 5 bases and 5 bases, in that order; junction bases with no gene match: 5. This CDR3 region has 13 residues. CDR3 sequence (DNA): TGTGCCAGCAGTCAGACAGGGTCGGAGACCCAGTACTTC. Translation gives CASSQTGSETQYF.

The chain has TRBV2 and TRBJ1-3; 7 nucleotides agree with TRBD1. V lost 6 bases, J lost 0 bases, and 2 bases stayed unmatched. Germline V CDR1 and CDR2: SNHLY, FYNNEI. CDR3 size: 14 residues. For the CDR3, the DNA is TGTGCCAGCAGCACAGGGGACTCTGGAAACACCATATATTTT. Protein sequence: CASSTGDSGNTIYF.

The rearrangement uses TRBV6-5 and TRBJ1-2; a weak D match, TRBD1 (6 bases). V gave up 6 bases and J gave up 7 bases, with 15 bases separating them. The CDR3 is 13 amino acids. Germline V CDR1 and CDR2: MNHEY, SVGAGI. CDR3 DNA sequence: TGTGCCAGCAGACCACAGGGCCAGTGTGGCTACACCTTC. As protein: CASRPQGQCGYTF.

This clone was counted once. The chain joins TRBV25-1 to TRBJ1-2; D ambiguous. Germline V lookup: CDR1 MGHDK, CDR2 SYGVNS. V dropped 10 bases and J dropped 5 bases, with 14 bases sitting between them. This CDR3 region has 12 residues. CDR3 loop: CATSTSPYGYTF. CDR3 sequence (DNA): TGTGCCACCTCGACAAGCCCGTATGGCTACACCTTC.

This rearrangement joins TRBV6-1 to TRBJ1-4, with 7 bases aligning to TRBD1. Germline CDR1 reads MNHNS; CDR2 reads SASEGT. CDR3 size: 14 residues. Trimming removed 4 bases from V and 7 bases from J; junction bases left unmatched: 6. DNA of the CDR3: TGTGCCAGCAGTGGGAGGGGGCCGCGTGAAAAACTGTTTTTT. Protein product: CASSGRGPREKLFF.

This clone has only one observation. This chain uses TRBV15 with TRBJ1-2; D is ambiguous. The length of the CDR3 is 14 residues. The V gene's germline CDR1 is LNHNV and CDR2 YYDKDF (reference sequence). The V gene lost 0 bases and the J gene lost 7 bases, with 12 bases spanning the gap. The CDR3 bases are TGTGCCACCAGCAGAGACCGAAACTTACTTGGCTACACCTTC. Protein sequence: CATSRDRNLLGYTF. The entire variable domain, with the rest obtained from reference TRBV15 and TRBJ1-2, is as follows: DAMVIQNPRYQVTQFGKPVTLSCSQTLNHNVMYWYQQKSSQAPKLLFHYYDKDFNNEADTPDNFQSRRPNTSFCFLDIRSPGLGDTAMYLCATSRDRNLLGYTFGSGTRLTVV.

The chain has TRBV11-2 and TRBJ2-7; no firm D call. The V end was cut by 1 base, the J end by 0 bases, with 10 bases between. The CDR3 runs 15 residues. CDR1 and CDR2 (germline): SGHAT, FQNNGV. As DNA, the CDR3 is TGTGCCAGCAGCTTAGGACCAGGCAGCTCCTACGAGCAGTACTTC. Amino acid sequence: CASSLGPGSSYEQYF.

The genes are TRBV7-9 and TRBJ1-1; TRBD1 might be the D (5 bases). The CDR3 spans 13 residues. CDR1 SEHNR and CDR2 FQNEAQ come from the germline V gene (reference sequence). V lost 1 base, J lost 4 bases, and 7 bases lay in between. The CDR3 here is CASSLGGVTEAFF. CDR3 coding DNA: TGTGCCAGCAGCTTAGGGGGGGTCACTGAAGCTTTCTTT.

This chain uses TRBV5-1 with TRBJ1-3; 8 bases map to TRBD1. V shed 0 bases, J shed 5 bases, and the junction held 7 bases outside the gene matches. The CDR3 has 16 residues. The germline V gene has CDR1 SGHRS and CDR2 YFSETQ. The CDR3 DNA reads as TGCGCCAGCAGCTTGGATGGACAGGGATCCCGAAACACCATATATTTT. Translating it yields CASSLDGQGSRNTIYF. Based on the CDR3 plus reference TRBV5-1 and TRBJ1-3, the full variable domain is KAGVTQTPRYLIKTRGQQVTLSCSPISGHRSVSWYQQTPGQGLQFLFEYFSETQRNKGNFPGRFSGRQFSNSRSEMNVSTLELGDSALYLCASSLDGQGSRNTIYFGEGSWLTVV.

This chain links TRBV6-4 with TRBJ2-1; no reliable D call. Trimming pared 7 bases from V and 0 bases from J, leaving 4 bases between. The CDR3 is made up of 12 amino acids. Germline V gene sequence: CDR1 MRHNA, CDR2 SNTAGT. CDR3 nucleotides: TGTGCCAGCACGAGCTCCTACAATGAGCAGTTCTTC. Protein: CASTSSYNEQFF.

The sample holds one count of this clone. The chain recombines TRBV10-3 with TRBJ2-2; 10 bases agree with TRBD1. V lost 6 bases, J lost 3 bases, and 10 bases stayed unmatched. This CDR3 is built from 17 residues. Germline CDR1 is ENHRY and CDR2 is SYGVKD. CDR3 bases: TGTGCCATCAGAGGGCACGTAGGACAGGGGGACACCGGGGAGCTGTTTTTT. Translation gives CAIRGHVGQGDTGELFF.

This chain links TRBV18 with TRBJ2-2; perhaps TRBD1 as D (6 bases). This CDR3 region has 15 residues. The V and J ends lost 6 bases and 1 base respectively, with 12 bases between them. Germline CDR1 and CDR2: KGHSH and LQKENI. The CDR3 loop is CASSRRQENTGELFF. The CDR3 region has the DNA TGTGCCAGCTCCCGCAGACAGGAGAACACCGGGGAGCTGTTTTTT.